A selection of T cell receptor beta chains follows, all from one sample in a study of blood T cell repertoires in COVID-19. Assay used: immunoSEQ multiplex PCR; TCRdb lists only in-frame clones, some missing. The sample has some 250,000 clones; around 83% are singletons. Material for sequencing was peripheral blood. The receptor source for this set is a man between 25 and 39 years old who had recovered from COVID-19. The CDR3 runs from the conserved cysteine through the conserved F or W.

j_call,v_call,cdr3_aa
TRBJ2-7,TRBV4-1,CASSRGQGGYEQYF
TRBJ2-5,TRBV18,CASSPRPKTGQETQYF
TRBJ1-5,TRBV29-1,CSVGGPNQPQHF
TRBJ2-1,TRBV6-5,CASGRGLVNEQFF
TRBJ2-5,TRBV19,CASSDRGGRGETQYF
TRBJ2-1,TRBV18,CASSPWSTGGESQFF
TRBJ2-1,TRBV27,CASRRLAGRDEQFF
TRBJ1-6,TRBV2,CASSRTGGYPPLHF
TRBJ2-1,TRBV29-1,CSVDRGGYNEQFF
TRBJ2-1,TRBV12-3/TRBV12-4,CASSLSYEQFF
TRBJ1-1,TRBV2,CASCLMQGQKAFF
TRBJ2-5,TRBV3-1/TRBV3-2,CASSQDRGGWETQYF
TRBJ2-2,TRBV25-1,CASSDAQGYTGELFF
TRBJ1-6,TRBV6-1,CASSGAGGDGTSPLHF
TRBJ2-7,TRBV11-2,CASSLGGGPYEQYF
TRBJ2-5,TRBV5-1,CASSLLLQETQYF
TRBJ1-5,TRBV5-5,CASSKGTGVGNQPQHF
TRBJ2-2,TRBV7-2,CASRDSGGLIGELFF
TRBJ1-6,TRBV19,CASSRAPGQGNSPLHF
TRBJ2-7,TRBV6-6,CATARDRASYEQYF
TRBJ1-1,TRBV6-5,CAISRVTNTEAFF
TRBJ1-5,TRBV2,CASSFLAGPNQPQHF
TRBJ2-3,TRBV19,CASTTSGATDTQYF
TRBJ2-1,TRBV7-2,CASSLALRVPYNEQFF
TRBJ1-2,TRBV6-1,CASSEGQGGFYGYTF
TRBJ2-7,TRBV5-1,CASSTTTGRPTEQYF
TRBJ1-1,TRBV20-1,CSASLRARGTEAFF
TRBJ1-2,TRBV5-1,CASSTGGQGGNGYTF
TRBJ1-2,TRBV5-5,CASSDRGSHGYTF